This T cell receptor beta chain is from a study of technical replicates of blood from a few donors. Sequenced by immunoSEQ multiplex PCR; TCRdb stores in-frame clones only, minus some. The sample records about 69,000 clones, approximately 88% being singletons. V dropped 5 bases and J dropped 9; count of bases not matched to a gene: 6. CDR3 length equals 13 residues. Looked up from germline, CDR1 is MNHEY and CDR2 is SVGAGI. The sequence derives from a human donor in good health. Some clones in this sample may be carry-over from other donors' samples. The gene calls are TRBV6-5 and TRBJ2-1; 8 bases line up with TRBD2. The sequenced sample consisted of PBMCs. CDR3 coding DNA: TGTGCCAGCAGTAGCGGGAGTATGGTTGAGCAGTTCTTC. Translating it yields CASSSGSMVEQFF.